This paragraph reports one TCR beta chain. The antigen is unknown. TCRdb's copy holds only in-frame clones and misses some; the assay was immunoSEQ multiplex PCR. The sample carries fewer than 35,000 clones, around 80% recorded once. The data originate from a study of PD-1 blockade in classical Hodgkin lymphoma. Study results and caveats: Newly diagnosed patients were reported to exhibit reduced baseline TCR diversity relative to healthy donors.

Germline V gene data show CDR1 as MDHEN and CDR2 as SYDVKM. The V end lost 5 bases, the J end lost 1 base, and 12 bases lay between the germline ends. CDR3 length equals 15 residues. Time point reported: cycle 4 day 1 (C4D1), after 6 weeks of nivolumab. Every patient had relapsed following autologous stem cell transplantation, and cohorts differed in brentuximab vedotin exposure. Purified CD4+ T cells were obtained from thawed PBMCs through magnetic negative selection. The chain carries TRBV28 and TRBJ1-3; tentative D call: TRBD1 (5 bases). Specimen: CD4+ T cells from blood, collected before the fourth cycle of nivolumab. The clonotype comes from a human donor with classical Hodgkin lymphoma. The CDR3, as DNA: TGTGCCAGCAGTCCCTCTACAGGATCTGGAAACACCATATATTTT. Its translation: CASSPSTGSGNTIYF.